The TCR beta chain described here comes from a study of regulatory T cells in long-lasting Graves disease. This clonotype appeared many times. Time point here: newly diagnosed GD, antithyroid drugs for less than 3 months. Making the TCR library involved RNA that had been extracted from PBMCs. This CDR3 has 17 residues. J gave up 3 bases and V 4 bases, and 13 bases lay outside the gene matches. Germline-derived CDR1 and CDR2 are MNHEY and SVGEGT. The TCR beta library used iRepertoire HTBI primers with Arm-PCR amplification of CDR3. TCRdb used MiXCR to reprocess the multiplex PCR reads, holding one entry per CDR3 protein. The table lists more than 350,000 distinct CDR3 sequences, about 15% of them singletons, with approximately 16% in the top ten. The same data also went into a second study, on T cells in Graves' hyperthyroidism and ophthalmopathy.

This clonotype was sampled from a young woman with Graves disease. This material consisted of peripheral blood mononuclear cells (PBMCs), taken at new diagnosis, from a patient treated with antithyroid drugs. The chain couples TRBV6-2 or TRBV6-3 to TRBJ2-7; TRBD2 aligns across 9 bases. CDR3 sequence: CASSSSGGETSGYEQYF. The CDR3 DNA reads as TGTGCCAGCAGTTCCTCGGGGGGCGAGACTAGCGGCTACGAGCAGTACTTC.